What follows is one TCR beta chain and its context. Its antigen remains unidentified. This specimen belongs to a study of long-term antiretroviral therapy in people with HIV. Broader study findings: Within the repertoire, clones expanded before ART were dominant at all time points.

V gave up 5 bases and J gave up 6 bases; unmatched junction bases: 12. The CDR3 has 16 amino acids. CDR1 is LNHDA and CDR2 is SQIVND in the germline V gene (reference sequence). Assay version v3.0 of immunoSEQ was used, and it was run at survey level. TCRdb's table, derived via immunoSEQ multiplex PCR, lists solely in-frame clones and lacks some. The top ten clones hold approximately 6.8% of a sample with 29,000 or so clones, more than 85% of them seen once. The chain carries TRBV19 and TRBJ2-1, with 8 bases matching TRBD1. Material: unsorted PBMCs, obtained roughly 6.5 years after starting antiretroviral therapy. The sequence came from a woman in her thirties or forties with HIV. The CDR3 sequence is CASSGQGNPRANEQFF. The CDR3 DNA reads TGTGCCAGTAGTGGACAGGGTAACCCCCGGGCCAATGAGCAGTTCTTC.